This T cell receptor beta chain was observed in a study of radiotherapy plus CTLA-4 blockade in lung cancer. Repertoires were generated with immunoSEQ multiplex PCR, while TCRdb's copy carries only in-frame clones and drops some. The table includes about 87,000 clones, approximately 86% detected once. The material sequenced was peripheral blood, taken from a patient treated with radiotherapy plus ipilimumab. The receptor was derived from a human donor with non-small cell lung cancer that progressed on radiotherapy plus ipilimumab.

The CDR3 loop is CASSYVAEGSPLHF. In DNA, the CDR3 is TGTGCCAGCAGTTACGTTGCAGAAGGTTCACCCCTCCACTTT. The chain has TRBV6-5 and TRBJ1-6; D not certain. This CDR3 has 14 residues. V was clipped by 2 bases and J by 9 bases, with 11 bases between them. Germline V gene sequence: CDR1 MNHEY, CDR2 SVGAGI.